One sample yielded the 27 T cell receptor beta chains listed below, sequenced in a study of CD8+ T cells in alopecia areata. Noted treatment: oral pan-JAK inhibitor, 5-10 mg twice daily. RNA was extracted and reverse transcribed into cDNA as the sequencing template. Profiled with immunoSEQ multiplex PCR; TCRdb holds only in-frame clones, not every one. The sample lists 80,000 or so clones; around 60% were seen once. This specimen consisted of CD8+ T cells sorted from blood, obtained at week 24, from a patient treated with tofacitinib. These receptors were collected from a human donor with alopecia areata.

This chain uses TRBV14 with TRBJ2-3; a weak D match, TRBD1 (6 bases). From germline, CDR1 is SGHDN and CDR2 FVKESK. This CDR3 has 15 amino acids. V lost 1 base and J 5 bases, leaving 13 bases between the germline ends. The CDR3 region has the DNA TGTGCCAGCAGCCAAGTAGGGGGTGGAGGAGATACGCAGTATTTT. The encoded protein is CASSQVGGGGDTQYF.

The chain uses TRBV4-3 and TRBJ2-1; a possible D gene is TRBD2 (8 bases). Germline values: CDR1 LGHNA, CDR2 YSLEER. Trimming pared 0 bases from V and 0 bases from J, leaving 21 bases between. The CDR3 has 20 amino acids. The CDR3 reads CASSQERGGGRPSSYNEQFF. The CDR3 bases are TGCGCCAGCAGCCAAGAGAGAGGGGGCGGGAGGCCCAGCTCCTACAATGAGCAGTTCTTC.

This clone has just a few counts. The chain links TRBV5-1 to TRBJ2-5; 8 nucleotides match TRBD1. This CDR3 comprises 16 residues. Germline CDR1 and CDR2: SGHRS and YFSETQ. V shed 3 bases and J 7 bases; nucleotides not matched to a gene: 14. CDR3 coding DNA: TGCGCCAGCAGCTACCCCTCAGGGGGCGGACCGGCGACCCAGTACTTC. Translated, it gives CASSYPSGGGPATQYF.

The CDR3 DNA is TGTGCCAGCAGCGTAGAGATGGAGGGAGGATCCTACAATGAGCAGTTCTTC. The encoded protein is CASSVEMEGGSYNEQFF. The V and J genes are TRBV9 and TRBJ2-1; TRBD2 is a possible D gene (6 bases). The CDR3 contains 17 residues. V lost 0 bases and J lost 1, with 14 bases in between. The germline gives CDR1 SGDLS, CDR2 YYNGEE.

The rearrangement links TRBV7-9 to TRBJ2-7, with 11 nucleotides matching TRBD1. The CDR3 is made up of 18 amino acids. Germline trimming cut 5 bases from V and 1 base from J; bases unmatched to any gene: 13. Germline V gene data show CDR1 as SEHNR and CDR2 as FQNEAQ (reference sequence). The CDR3 DNA is TGTGCCAGCAGCCAAGCCCTCCACCGGGACAGGGGGTCCTACGAGCAGTACTTC. Its protein product is CASSQALHRDRGSYEQYF.

This chain joins TRBV28 and TRBJ1-2, with D tentatively TRBD1 (5 bases). The germline CDR1 and CDR2 sequences are MDHEN and SYDVKM. This CDR3 spans 15 amino acids. V lost 4 bases, J lost 2 bases, and 14 bases lay in between. The CDR3 DNA is TGTGCCAGCAGTTCTTCCGGGACGGACAACTATGGCTACACCTTC. Protein sequence: CASSSSGTDNYGYTF.

The genes are TRBV12-5 and TRBJ2-1; TRBD1 matches at 10 bases. Germline V lookup: CDR1 LGHNT, CDR2 FRNRAP. V was pared by 1 base and J by 6 bases, with 9 bases of the junction left unmatched. The CDR3 is made up of 17 amino acids. CDR3 coding DNA: TGTGCTAGTGGTTTGGAAACCGGGACAGGGGCGAGCAATGAGCAGTTCTTC. Its translation: CASGLETGTGASNEQFF.

This clone was picked up many times. The chain employs TRBV19 and TRBJ2-2; no clear D. This CDR3 is 14 amino acids long. The germline CDR1 and CDR2 sequences are LNHDA and SQIVND (reference sequence). Trimming pared 1 base from V and 5 bases from J, leaving 8 bases between. The CDR3 reads CASSIGPLTGELFF. DNA for the CDR3: TGTGCCAGTAGTATAGGCCCTCTGACCGGGGAGCTGTTTTTT.

The V call is TRBV6-6, the J call TRBJ2-7, with 7 bases that match TRBD2. The CDR3 contains 16 residues. V lost 5 bases to trimming and J lost 0 bases; unmatched junction nucleotides: 10. Looked up from germline, CDR1 is MNHNY and CDR2 is SVGAGI (reference sequence). CDR3 amino acids: CASSPRAGESSYEQYF. The CDR3 bases are TGTGCCAGCAGTCCTAGGGCGGGGGAAAGCTCCTACGAGCAGTACTTC.

J is TRBJ2-7 and V is TRBV4-1; 10 bases line up with TRBD2. The V and J ends lost 1 base and 5 bases, in that order; junction bases with no gene match: 5. Looked up from germline, CDR1 is MGHRA and CDR2 is YSYEKL. This CDR3 is 15 amino acids long. In DNA, the CDR3 is TGCGCCAGCAGCCAAGTAAGCCTAGCGGGAGACGAGCAGTACTTC. The encoded protein is CASSQVSLAGDEQYF.

This clone was picked up many times. One junction end does not reproduce the germline sequence, and a read error may be involved. Other nucleotide sequences in the sample specify the same CDR3. This chain uses TRBV7-2 with TRBJ2-7; the D gene is possibly TRBD1 (6 bases). Germline V gene sequence: CDR1 SGHTA, CDR2 FQGNSA. The CDR3 length is 15 residues. CDR3 coding DNA: TGCGCCAGCAGCCAGGGTCTAACAGGGTTCTACGAGCAGTACTTC. The encoded protein is CASSQGLTGFYEQYF.

This clone is a singleton in its sample. The CDR3 nucleotides read TGTGCCAGCAGTCACCAGAGGCAAACAGGGTTCACCGGGGAGCTGTTTTTT. Translation gives CASSHQRQTGFTGELFF. The rearrangement links TRBV2 to TRBJ2-2, with D perhaps TRBD1 (6 bases). This CDR3 is 17 amino acids long. With 5 bases removed from V and 4 bases from J, the gap between germline ends came to 20 bases. In germline, CDR1 is SNHLY, CDR2 FYNNEI. The whole variable domain, remainder taken from reference TRBV2 and TRBJ2-2, is EPEVTQTPSHQVTQMGQEVILRCVPISNHLYFYWYRQILGQKVEFLVSFYNNEISEKSEIFDDQFSVERPDGSNFTLKIRSTKLEDSAMYFCASSHQRQTGFTGELFFGEGSRLTVL.

The gene calls are TRBV30 and TRBJ1-1; D not resolved. CDR1 GTSNPN and CDR2 SVGIG come from the germline V gene (reference sequence). The CDR3 contains 13 residues. Between the trimmed V and J ends, which lost 5 bases and 1 base, there was a span of 11 bases. The CDR3 here is CAWSPRWNTEAFF. DNA for the CDR3: TGTGCCTGGTCCCCTAGGTGGAACACTGAAGCTTTCTTT.

The chain combines TRBV15 with TRBJ2-7, with 7 bases aligning to TRBD2. From germline, CDR1 is LNHNV and CDR2 YYDKDF (reference sequence). This CDR3 is built from 16 residues. The V and J ends lost 5 bases and 3 bases, in that order; junction bases with no gene match: 13. The CDR3 DNA reads as TGTGCCACCAGCCTTCCTAGCGGCCCCCGCCTCTACGAGCAGTACTTC. Translation gives CATSLPSGPRLYEQYF.

This clone occurred a few times. This chain joins TRBV4-3 and TRBJ2-7; D uncertain. Germline V gene sequence: CDR1 LGHNA, CDR2 YSLEER. Between the trimmed V and J ends, which lost 0 bases and 3 bases, there was a span of 9 bases. The CDR3 is 14 residues long. Written as DNA, the CDR3 is TGCGCCAGCAGCCAAGATCGCGAGAGCTACGAGCAGTACTTC. It specifies CASSQDRESYEQYF.

The chain combines TRBV27 with TRBJ2-1; D possibly matches TRBD1 or TRBD2 (6 bases each). Between the trimmed V and J ends, which lost 5 bases and 5 bases, there was a span of 16 bases. The V gene's germline CDR1 is MNHEY and CDR2 SMNVEV (reference sequence). This CDR3 region has 15 residues. As DNA, the CDR3 is TGTGCCAGCAGTACCTTGGGGGGCCCTCACAATGAGCAGTTCTTC. It codes for CASSTLGGPHNEQFF.

The chain recombines TRBV19 with TRBJ2-7; TRBD1 agrees at 10 bases. This CDR3 comprises 17 residues. Germline loops: CDR1 LNHDA, CDR2 SQIVND (reference sequence). Trimming took 5 bases from V and 1 from J; bases not matched to a gene: 11. The CDR3 DNA reads TGTGCCAGTAGTCCCCAATCGACAGGGGGCGCATCCTACGAGCAGTACTTC. Its protein product is CASSPQSTGGASYEQYF.

The V call is TRBV30, the J call TRBJ2-3, with 9 bases aligning to TRBD2. There are 14 residues in the CDR3. Germline CDR1 is GTSNPN and CDR2 is SVGIG (reference sequence). V lost 2 bases to trimming and J lost 6 bases; unmatched junction nucleotides: 6. This chain's CDR3 is CAWSKREELDTQYF. In DNA, the CDR3 is TGTGCCTGGAGTAAGCGGGAGGAATTGGATACGCAGTATTTT. The full variable domain, completed using reference TRBV30 and TRBJ2-3, is SQTIHQWPATLVQPVGSPLSLECTVEGTSNPNLYWYRQAAGRGLQLLFYSVGIGQISSEVPQNLSASRPQDRQFILSSKKLLLSDSGFYLCAWSKREELDTQYFGPGTRLTVL.

This chain links TRBV4-1 with TRBJ1-2, with D possibly matching TRBD1 (5 bases). Germline V CDR1 and CDR2: MGHRA, YSYEKL. CDR3 length equals 16 residues. V was trimmed by 0 bases and J by 5 bases, leaving 16 bases between them. CDR3 coding DNA: TGCGCCAGCAGCCAAGACCCAGGGTCGACTCTTTATGGCTACACCTTC. As protein: CASSQDPGSTLYGYTF.

This clone was seen a handful of times. The chain has TRBV27 and TRBJ2-1, with D hard to call. Trimming shortened V by 1 base and J by 3 bases, and 7 bases separated the two germline ends. CDR3 length: 14 amino acids. The germline V gene encodes CDR1 MNHEY and CDR2 SMNVEV (reference sequence). CDR3 amino acids: CASSLYGDYNEQFF. For the CDR3, the DNA is TGTGCCAGCAGTTTATATGGGGACTACAATGAGCAGTTCTTC.

The rearrangement links TRBV4-3 to TRBJ1-1, with TRBD1 identical over 9 bases. CDR3 length: 18 amino acids. V dropped 4 bases and J dropped 6; count of bases not matched to a gene: 18. Germline V gene data show CDR1 as LGHNA and CDR2 as YSLEER. CDR3 in DNA: TGCGCCAGCAGCCTGGGGGTCGGGACAGGGATCGTAAACGCTGAAGCTTTCTTT. Translated: CASSLGVGTGIVNAEAFF.

The chain is built from TRBV5-6 and TRBJ1-6, with D possibly TRBD1 on 6 matching bases. CDR3 length: 18 residues. V lost 0 bases to trimming and J lost 6 bases, with 19 bases between them. The germline V gene has CDR1 SGHDT and CDR2 YYEEEE. The CDR3 DNA is TGTGCCAGCAGCTTGGGGGGCACGAACAGGGTGTTTAATTCACCCCTCCACTTT. Its translation is CASSLGGTNRVFNSPLHF.

The chain recombines TRBV25-1 with TRBJ1-2; D is unresolved. Germline CDR1 MGHDK, CDR2 SYGVNS. The CDR3 covers 14 residues. The V and J ends lost 5 bases and 1 base respectively, with 11 bases between them. The CDR3 loop is CASSTNRGNYGYTF. In DNA, the CDR3 is TGTGCCAGCAGTACCAACCGGGGTAACTATGGCTACACCTTC.

The chain carries TRBV4-1 and TRBJ2-7, with TRBD1 matching 9 bases. The CDR3 runs 15 residues. In germline, CDR1 is MGHRA, CDR2 YSYEKL. V lost 1 base, J lost 3 bases, and 4 bases stayed unmatched. CDR3 sequence (DNA): TGCGCCAGCAGCCAAGGACAGGGGGTGCTCTACGAGCAGTACTTC. Amino acid sequence: CASSQGQGVLYEQYF.

V usage is TRBV4-1 and J usage is TRBJ2-1; 10 bases are shared with TRBD2. V lost 4 bases, J lost 3 bases, and 6 bases stayed unmatched. The CDR3 length is 16 residues. Germline V CDR1 and CDR2: MGHRA, YSYEKL. CDR3 in DNA: TGCGCCAGCAGCCCGAGCGGGGGGGCGATCTACAATGAGCAGTTCTTC. Its protein product is CASSPSGGAIYNEQFF.

The CDR3 here is CASSTRAGGPNEQFF. The CDR3 DNA follows: TGTGCCAGCAGCACGAGAGCGGGAGGGCCCAATGAGCAGTTCTTC. This chain links TRBV4-2 with TRBJ2-1, with 10 bases identical to TRBD2. The germline V gene has CDR1 LGHNA and CDR2 YNFKEQ. The CDR3 extends over 15 amino acids. Trimming at V came to 5 bases and at J to 6 bases, leaving 7 bases not matched to a gene.

A note on this clone: Its ends do not fully match the called genes, so a read error is possible. This chain links TRBV18 with TRBJ2-3; D gene ambiguous. The CDR3 covers 14 residues. Germline CDR1 and CDR2: KGHSH and LQKENI. CDR3: CASSPGSGTDTQCF. In nucleotides, the CDR3 is TGTGCCAGCTCACCGGGTTCTGGAACAGATACGCAGTGTTTT. Based on the CDR3 plus reference TRBV18 and TRBJ2-3, the full variable domain is NAGVMQNPRHLVRRRGQEARLRCSPMKGHSHVYWYRQLPEEGLKFMVYLQKENIIDESGMPKERFSAEFPKEGPSILRIQQVVRGDSAAYFCASSPGSGTDTQCFGPGTRLTVL.